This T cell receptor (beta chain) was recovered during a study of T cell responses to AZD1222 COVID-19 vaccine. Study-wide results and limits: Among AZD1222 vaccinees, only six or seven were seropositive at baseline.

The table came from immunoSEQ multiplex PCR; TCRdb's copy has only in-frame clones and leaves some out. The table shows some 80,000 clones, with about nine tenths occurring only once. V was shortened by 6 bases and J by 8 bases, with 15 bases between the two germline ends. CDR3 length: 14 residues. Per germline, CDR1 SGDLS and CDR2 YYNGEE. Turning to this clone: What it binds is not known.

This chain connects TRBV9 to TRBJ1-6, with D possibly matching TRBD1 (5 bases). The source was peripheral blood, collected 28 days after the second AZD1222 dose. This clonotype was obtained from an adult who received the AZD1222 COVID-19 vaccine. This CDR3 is CASTEGPQDSPLHF. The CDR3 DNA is TGTGCCAGCACCGAGGGGCCTCAGGATTCACCCCTCCACTTT.